The clone carrying this T cell receptor beta chain was detected only a few times. The germline V gene encodes CDR1 DFQATT and CDR2 SNEGSKA (reference sequence). This CDR3 is built from 11 residues. V was trimmed by 6 bases and J by 8 bases, leaving 13 bases between them. Post-sort purity exceeded 95% for all sorted populations. This sample stems from a study of beta chain features in type 1 diabetes. The entirety of the isolated RNA underwent reverse transcription, so expressed TCRB transcripts were sequenced. Data came from immunoSEQ multiplex PCR; TCRdb stores just in-frame clones and leaves some out. This table holds some 300,000 clones, 8% found once.

Material: central memory CD4+ T cells from blood. The TCR was taken from a woman in her late teens or twenties in good health. V and J are TRBV20-1 and TRBJ1-1; D unresolved. DNA for the CDR3: TGCAGTGCCAGACGGGAAGCCGAAGCTTTCTTT. Translation: CSARREAEAFF.